A selection of T cell receptor beta chains follows, all from one sample in a study of shared clonotypes between healthy human individuals. Profiling relied on immunoSEQ multiplex PCR, and the TCRdb table lists in-frame clones only, not all of them. The table has 2,500,000 or so clones, approximately 94% seen once. Sequencing input: naive CD4+ T cells from PBMCs. Receptor source: a man aged 18-30 years in good health. Some clones in this sample may be carry-over from other donors' samples. Each CDR3 is given with its conserved first and last residue. A D gene is named only where the DNA matches it firmly. Where a row states a size, it is once, few, many or the class of an expanded clone; other rows omit it.

cdr3_aa: CATSRDGDGGTNEKLFF; cdr3_nt: TGTGCCACCAGCAGAGATGGGGACGGAGGGACTAATGAAAAACTGTTTTTT; d_call: NA; clone_size: NA; j_call: TRBJ1-4; v_call: TRBV15
cdr3_aa: CASSPRQTRGGEDTQYF; cdr3_nt: TGTGCCAGCTCACCTCGCCAGACCCGAGGAGGGGAAGATACGCAGTATTTT; d_call: NA; clone_size: NA; j_call: TRBJ2-3; v_call: TRBV18
cdr3_aa: CATSRGGNNQPQHF; cdr3_nt: TGTGCCACCAGCAGGGGGGGCAACAATCAGCCCCAGCATTTT; d_call: NA; clone_size: NA; j_call: TRBJ1-5; v_call: TRBV15
cdr3_aa: CASRRTGGTGELFF; cdr3_nt: TGTGCCAGCAGACGAACAGGGGGCACCGGGGAGCTGTTTTTT; d_call: TRBD1; clone_size: NA; j_call: TRBJ2-2; v_call: TRBV7-2
cdr3_aa: CASSSLGQGLF; cdr3_nt: TGTGCCAGCAGCTCCCTGGGACAGGGGCTCTTC; d_call: TRBD1; clone_size: NA; j_call: TRBJ2-1; v_call: TRBV28
cdr3_aa: CASSYRGVGEKLFF; cdr3_nt: TGTGCCAGCAGTTATAGGGGGGTAGGGGAAAAACTGTTTTTT; d_call: NA; clone_size: NA; j_call: TRBJ1-4; v_call: TRBV7-8
cdr3_aa: CAWSGGQGQERKSSYNEQFF; cdr3_nt: TGTGCCTGGAGTGGGGGACAGGGGCAGGAGCGGAAGTCCTCCTACAATGAGCAGTTCTTC; d_call: TRBD1; clone_size: NA; j_call: TRBJ2-1; v_call: TRBV30
cdr3_aa: CARRTFGYTF; cdr3_nt: TGTGCCAGACGGACATTTGGCTACACCTTC; d_call: NA; clone_size: NA; j_call: TRBJ1-2; v_call: TRBV2
cdr3_aa: CATSRGQDSYEQYF; cdr3_nt: TGTGCCACCAGCAGAGGCCAGGACTCCTACGAGCAGTACTTC; d_call: NA; clone_size: NA; j_call: TRBJ2-7; v_call: TRBV15
cdr3_aa: CASSDPQGQRKAFF; cdr3_nt: TGTGCCAGCAGTGACCCCCAAGGACAGCGAAAAGCTTTCTTT; d_call: NA; clone_size: NA; j_call: TRBJ1-1; v_call: TRBV6-1
cdr3_aa: CASSLHVGRYNEQFF; cdr3_nt: TGCGCCAGCAGCTTGCATGTCGGGAGGTACAATGAGCAGTTCTTC; d_call: TRBD2; clone_size: NA; j_call: TRBJ2-1; v_call: TRBV5-1
cdr3_aa: CASSLGGAGDTQYF; cdr3_nt: TGTGCCAGCAGCTTAGGAGGGGCAGGAGATACGCAGTATTTT; d_call: NA; clone_size: NA; j_call: TRBJ2-3; v_call: TRBV7-3
cdr3_aa: CASSFLGVGGTTGEQYF; cdr3_nt: TGTGCCAGCAGCTTCCTTGGGGTGGGAGGGACTACGGGCGAGCAGTACTTC; d_call: TRBD2; clone_size: NA; j_call: TRBJ2-7; v_call: TRBV28
cdr3_aa: CASRALPGHQETQYF; cdr3_nt: TGCGCCAGCAGGGCGTTGCCAGGGCACCAAGAGACCCAGTACTTC; d_call: NA; clone_size: NA; j_call: TRBJ2-5; v_call: TRBV5-1
cdr3_aa: CASSLDQGLRGYTF; cdr3_nt: TGTGCCAGCAGCTTAGATCAGGGTTTACGAGGCTACACCTTC; d_call: NA; clone_size: NA; j_call: TRBJ1-2; v_call: TRBV11-2
cdr3_aa: CASRRLSSSYNEQFF; cdr3_nt: TGTGCCAGCAGGCGATTATCTAGCTCCTACAATGAGCAGTTCTTC; d_call: NA; clone_size: few; j_call: TRBJ2-1; v_call: TRBV28
cdr3_aa: CASRLRGGAYEQYF; cdr3_nt: TGTGCCAGTAGGCTCAGGGGCGGTGCCTACGAGCAGTACTTC; d_call: NA; clone_size: NA; j_call: TRBJ2-7; v_call: TRBV19
cdr3_aa: CASSGLANTGELFF; cdr3_nt: TGTGCCAGCTCAGGACTAGCGAACACCGGGGAGCTGTTTTTT; d_call: TRBD2; clone_size: NA; j_call: TRBJ2-2; v_call: TRBV6-1
cdr3_aa: CASSIDRWDSLNTEAFF; cdr3_nt: TGTGCCAGTAGTATAGATCGGTGGGACAGCTTGAACACTGAAGCTTTCTTT; d_call: TRBD1; clone_size: NA; j_call: TRBJ1-1; v_call: TRBV19
cdr3_aa: CASCPRTGAAEAFF; cdr3_nt: TGTGCCAGCTGTCCTCGCACGGGGGCGGCTGAAGCTTTCTTT; d_call: NA; clone_size: NA; j_call: TRBJ1-1; v_call: TRBV27
cdr3_aa: CASGGGLANEKLFF; cdr3_nt: TGTGCCAGCGGTGGGGGATTAGCTAATGAAAAACTGTTTTTT; d_call: NA; clone_size: NA; j_call: TRBJ1-4; v_call: TRBV6-1
cdr3_aa: CSVVAGLVTDTQYF; cdr3_nt: TGCAGCGTCGTCGCGGGACTAGTCACAGATACGCAGTATTTT; d_call: TRBD2; clone_size: NA; j_call: TRBJ2-3; v_call: TRBV29-1
cdr3_aa: CASSRTGGRGEYF; cdr3_nt: TGTGCCAGCAGCAGAACAGGGGGCCGTGGGGAGTACTTC; d_call: TRBD1; clone_size: few; j_call: TRBJ2-7; v_call: TRBV25-1
cdr3_aa: CASSVVGESSYEQYF; cdr3_nt: TGTGCCAGCAGCGTAGTTGGAGAGAGCTCCTACGAGCAGTACTTC; d_call: NA; clone_size: NA; j_call: TRBJ2-7; v_call: TRBV9
cdr3_aa: CASSRGSSGLLQETQYF; cdr3_nt: TGTGCCAGCAGCCGGGGGTCTAGCGGGCTACTCCAAGAGACCCAGTACTTC; d_call: TRBD2; clone_size: NA; j_call: TRBJ2-5; v_call: TRBV9
cdr3_aa: CAIRGLSTEAFF; cdr3_nt: TGTGCCATCAGGGGTTTGAGCACTGAAGCTTTCTTT; d_call: NA; clone_size: NA; j_call: TRBJ1-1; v_call: TRBV10-3
cdr3_aa: CASTVRRESTNTEAFF; cdr3_nt: TGTGCCAGCACCGTGAGAAGAGAGTCGACGAACACTGAAGCTTTCTTT; d_call: NA; clone_size: NA; j_call: TRBJ1-1; v_call: TRBV7-8
cdr3_aa: CASSLVLGLEYEQYF; cdr3_nt: TGTGCCAGCAGCTTAGTTTTGGGGCTCGAGTACGAGCAGTACTTC; d_call: NA; clone_size: NA; j_call: TRBJ2-7; v_call: TRBV7-3
cdr3_aa: CASSSPWGASGTEAFF; cdr3_nt: TGTGCCAGCAGTTCCCCTTGGGGGGCAAGTGGTACTGAAGCTTTCTTT; d_call: NA; clone_size: NA; j_call: TRBJ1-1; v_call: TRBV28
cdr3_aa: CASSLGDRGGEQYF; cdr3_nt: TGTGCCAGCAGTTTAGGGGACAGGGGTGGCGAGCAGTACTTC; d_call: TRBD1; clone_size: NA; j_call: TRBJ2-7; v_call: TRBV28
cdr3_aa: CASRSTSGTDTQYF; cdr3_nt: TGTGCCAGCAGGTCGACTAGCGGCACAGATACGCAGTATTTT; d_call: TRBD2; clone_size: NA; j_call: TRBJ2-3; v_call: TRBV7-2
cdr3_aa: CASSFDRGFPLHF; cdr3_nt: TGTGCCAGCAGTTTTGACAGGGGGTTTCCCCTCCACTTT; d_call: TRBD1; clone_size: NA; j_call: TRBJ1-6; v_call: TRBV27
cdr3_aa: CSVEVLQGRGETQYF; cdr3_nt: TGCAGCGTTGAGGTTTTACAGGGAAGGGGGGAGACCCAGTACTTC; d_call: NA; clone_size: NA; j_call: TRBJ2-5; v_call: TRBV29-1